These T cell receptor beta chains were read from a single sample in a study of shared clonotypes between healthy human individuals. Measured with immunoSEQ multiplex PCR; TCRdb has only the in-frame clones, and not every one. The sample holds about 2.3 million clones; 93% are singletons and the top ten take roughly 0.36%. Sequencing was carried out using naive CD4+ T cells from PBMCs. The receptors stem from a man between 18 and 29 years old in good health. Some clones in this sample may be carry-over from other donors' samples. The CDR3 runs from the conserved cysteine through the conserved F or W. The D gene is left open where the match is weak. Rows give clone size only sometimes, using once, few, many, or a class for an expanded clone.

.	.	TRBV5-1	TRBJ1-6	TGCGCCAGCAGCTTGGCTGTGAATTCACCCCTCCACTTT	CASSLAVNSPLHF
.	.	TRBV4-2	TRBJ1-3	TGTGCCAGCAGCCAAGACGGACCTCCCTCTGGAAACACCATATATTTT	CASSQDGPPSGNTIYF
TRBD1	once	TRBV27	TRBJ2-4	TGTGCCAGCAGTTTAAACAGGGGAGTCAAAAACATTCAGTACTTC	CASSLNRGVKNIQYF
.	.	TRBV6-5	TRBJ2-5	TGTGCCAGCAGTAAGCGTTCAGGGCCGGGGGAGACCCAGTACTTC	CASSKRSGPGETQYF
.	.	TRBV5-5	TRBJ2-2	TGTGCCAGCAGCTTTGGTACAGGCACCGGGGAGCTGTTTTTT	CASSFGTGTGELFF
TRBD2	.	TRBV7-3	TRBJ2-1	TGTGCCAGCAGCTTACCGGGACTAGGCAATAATGAGCAGTTCTTC	CASSLPGLGNNEQFF
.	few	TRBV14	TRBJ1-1	TGTGCCAGCAGCCAAGGGGGCACTGAAGCTTTCTTT	CASSQGGTEAFF
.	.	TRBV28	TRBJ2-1	TGTGCCAGCCAGACTAGAACCCTACTCAATGAGCAGTTCTTC	CASQTRTLLNEQFF
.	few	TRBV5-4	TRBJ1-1	TGTGCCAGCAGCTTGGGGGGACACCCAGCGTCCACTGAAGCTTTCTTT	CASSLGGHPASTEAFF
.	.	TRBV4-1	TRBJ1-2	TGCGCCAGCAGCCAAGACCCCTATGGCTACACCTTC	CASSQDPYGYTF
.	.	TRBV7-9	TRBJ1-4	TGTGCCAGCAGCCTAAGGACGGATAATGAAAAACTGTTTTTT	CASSLRTDNEKLFF
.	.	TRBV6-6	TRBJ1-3	TGTGCCAGCAGTTACTCAGGGGAAGGGCACACCATATATTTT	CASSYSGEGHTIYF
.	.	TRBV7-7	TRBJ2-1	TGTGCCAGCAGCCAGATGGGTAGCGCCAGCTCCTACAATGAGCAGTTCTTC	CASSQMGSASSYNEQFF
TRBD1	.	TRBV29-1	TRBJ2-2	TGCAGCGCCCTCCTGACAGGGGTAAACACCGGGGAGCTGTTTTTT	CSALLTGVNTGELFF
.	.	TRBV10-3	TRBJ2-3	TGTGCCATCAGTTCTACAGGGCTGGAGGCAGATACGCAGTATTTT	CAISSTGLEADTQYF
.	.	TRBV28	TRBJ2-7	TGTGCCAGCAGTTTAGGTGGGAACACCTACGAGCAGTACTTC	CASSLGGNTYEQYF
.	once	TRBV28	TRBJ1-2	TGTGCCAGCAGTTTGTGGACAGCGGGCGGCTACACCTTC	CASSLWTAGGYTF
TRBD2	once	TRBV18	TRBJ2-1	TGTGCCAGCTCAGCATCCGGGACGGGGGGTGGAGGTGAGCAGTTCTTC	CASSASGTGGGGEQFF
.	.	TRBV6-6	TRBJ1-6	TGTGCCAGCAGAACCGCGGCGTATAATTCACCCCTCCACTTT	CASRTAAYNSPLHF
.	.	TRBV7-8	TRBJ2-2	TGTGCCAGCAGCCAAGTGGGGGAGAGAGCCATATGGGGCGGGGAGCTGTTTTTT	CASSQVGERAIWGGELFF
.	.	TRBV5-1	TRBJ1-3	TGCGCCAGCAGGGTAGGGAACTCTGGAAACACCATATATTTT	CASRVGNSGNTIYF
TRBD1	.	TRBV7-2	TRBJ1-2	TGTGCCAGCAGCTTATCAACAGGGGGCATCTATGGCTACACCTTC	CASSLSTGGIYGYTF
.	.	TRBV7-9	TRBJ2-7	TGTGCCAGCAGCTTACAGCTAGCAGCTGTAAACGAGCAGTACTTC	CASSLQLAAVNEQYF
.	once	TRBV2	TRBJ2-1	TGTGCCAGCAGTGAAGCGCAAACATTTCGTAATGAGCAGTTCTTC	CASSEAQTFRNEQFF
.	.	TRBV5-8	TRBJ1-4	TGTGCCAGCAGCCCTGGGACAACTAATAATGAAAAACTGTTTTTT	CASSPGTTNNEKLFF
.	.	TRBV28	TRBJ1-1	TGTGCCATAGGGACCGGACAGCTTGGCGGCACTGAAGCTTTCTTT	CAIGTGQLGGTEAFF
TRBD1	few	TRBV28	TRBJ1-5	TGTGCCACCTCCGGGACAGTTAGCAATCAGCCCCAGCATTTT	CATSGTVSNQPQHF
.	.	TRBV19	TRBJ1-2	TGTGCCAGTAGTGTGGGAGGGGGTACCAACTATGGCTACACCTTC	CASSVGGGTNYGYTF
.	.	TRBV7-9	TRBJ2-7	TGTGCCAGCAGCTTCTGGAACTCCTACGAGCAGTACTTC	CASSFWNSYEQYF
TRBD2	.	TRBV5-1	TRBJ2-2	TGCGCCAGCAGCTTGATGGGAGGGGACACCGGGGAGCTGTTTTTT	CASSLMGGDTGELFF
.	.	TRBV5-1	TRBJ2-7	TGCGCCACCGCAGCTTCAGGGACCTACGAGCAGTACTTC	CATAASGTYEQYF